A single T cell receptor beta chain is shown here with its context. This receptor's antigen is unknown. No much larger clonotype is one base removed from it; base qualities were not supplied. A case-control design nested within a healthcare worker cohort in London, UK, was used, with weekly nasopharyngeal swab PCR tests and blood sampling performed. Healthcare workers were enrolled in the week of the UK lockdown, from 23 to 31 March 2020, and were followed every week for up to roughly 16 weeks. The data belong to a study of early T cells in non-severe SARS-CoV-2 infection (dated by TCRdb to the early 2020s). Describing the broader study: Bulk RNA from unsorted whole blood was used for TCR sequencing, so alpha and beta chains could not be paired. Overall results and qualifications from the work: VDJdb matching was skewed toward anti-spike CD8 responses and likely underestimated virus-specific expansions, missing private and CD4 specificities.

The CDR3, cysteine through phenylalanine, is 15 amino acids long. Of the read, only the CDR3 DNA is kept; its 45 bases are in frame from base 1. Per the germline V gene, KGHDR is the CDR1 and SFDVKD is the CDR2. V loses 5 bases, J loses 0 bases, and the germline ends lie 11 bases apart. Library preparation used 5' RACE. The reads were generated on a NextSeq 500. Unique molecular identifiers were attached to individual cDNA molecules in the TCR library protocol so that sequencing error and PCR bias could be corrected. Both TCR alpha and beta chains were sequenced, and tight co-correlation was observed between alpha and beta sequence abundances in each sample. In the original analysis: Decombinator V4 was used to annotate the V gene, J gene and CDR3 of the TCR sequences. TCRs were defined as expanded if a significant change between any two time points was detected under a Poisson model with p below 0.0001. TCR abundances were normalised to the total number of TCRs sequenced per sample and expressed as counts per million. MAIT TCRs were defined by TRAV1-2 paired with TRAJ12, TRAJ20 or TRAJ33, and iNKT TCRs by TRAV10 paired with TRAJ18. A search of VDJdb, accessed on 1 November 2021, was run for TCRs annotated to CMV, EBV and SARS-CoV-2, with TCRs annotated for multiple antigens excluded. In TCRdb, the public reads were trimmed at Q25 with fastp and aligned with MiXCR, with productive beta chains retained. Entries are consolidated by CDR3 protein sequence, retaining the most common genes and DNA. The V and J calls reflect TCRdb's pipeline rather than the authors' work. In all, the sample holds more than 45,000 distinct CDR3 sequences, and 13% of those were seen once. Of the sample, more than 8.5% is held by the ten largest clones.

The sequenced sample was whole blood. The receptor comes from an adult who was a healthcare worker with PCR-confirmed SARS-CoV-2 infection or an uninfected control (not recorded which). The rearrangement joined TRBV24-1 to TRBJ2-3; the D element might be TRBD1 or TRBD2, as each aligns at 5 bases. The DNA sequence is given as TGTGCCACCAGTGTTCTTCGGGGCAGCACAGATACGCAGTATTTT. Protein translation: CATSVLRGSTDTQYF.